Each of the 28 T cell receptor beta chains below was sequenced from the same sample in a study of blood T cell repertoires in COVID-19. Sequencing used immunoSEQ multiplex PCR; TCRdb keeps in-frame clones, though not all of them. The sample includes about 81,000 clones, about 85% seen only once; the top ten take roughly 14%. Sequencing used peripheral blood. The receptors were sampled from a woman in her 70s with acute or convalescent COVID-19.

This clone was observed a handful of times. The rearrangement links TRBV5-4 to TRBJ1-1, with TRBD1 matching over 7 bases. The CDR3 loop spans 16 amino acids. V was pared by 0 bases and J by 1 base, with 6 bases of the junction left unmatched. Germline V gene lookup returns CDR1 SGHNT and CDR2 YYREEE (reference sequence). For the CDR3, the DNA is TGTGCCAGCAGCTTGGGACAGGGTGGGGAGAACACTGAAGCTTTCTTT. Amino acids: CASSLGQGGENTEAFF.

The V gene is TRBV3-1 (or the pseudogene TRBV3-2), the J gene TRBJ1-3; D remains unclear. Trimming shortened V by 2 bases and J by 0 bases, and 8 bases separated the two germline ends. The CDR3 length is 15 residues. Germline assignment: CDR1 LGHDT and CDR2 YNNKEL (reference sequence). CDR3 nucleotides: TGTGCCAGCAGCCAAACATTGAACTCTGGAAACACCATATATTTT. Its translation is CASSQTLNSGNTIYF.

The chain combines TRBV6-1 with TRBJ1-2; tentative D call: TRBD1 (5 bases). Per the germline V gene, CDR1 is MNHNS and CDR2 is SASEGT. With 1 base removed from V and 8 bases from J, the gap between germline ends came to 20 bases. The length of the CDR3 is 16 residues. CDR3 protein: CASSEGGGGGVEGYTF. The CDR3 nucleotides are TGTGCCAGCAGTGAAGGGGGTGGCGGGGGAGTAGAGGGCTACACCTTC.

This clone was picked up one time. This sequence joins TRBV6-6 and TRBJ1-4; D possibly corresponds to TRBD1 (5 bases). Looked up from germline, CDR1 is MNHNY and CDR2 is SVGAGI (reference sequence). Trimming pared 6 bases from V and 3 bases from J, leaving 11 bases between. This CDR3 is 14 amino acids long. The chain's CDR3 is CASRRQLANEKLFF. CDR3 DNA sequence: TGTGCCAGCAGACGACAGCTAGCTAATGAAAAACTGTTTTTT.

The DNA for the CDR3 is TGTGCCAGCAGTGACTCGAGGGTTAGTGAGCAGTTCTTC. This sequence encodes CASSDSRVSEQFF. V gene TRBV6-4 combines with J gene TRBJ2-1; TRBD2 is a possible D gene (5 bases). Germline assignment: CDR1 MRHNA and CDR2 SNTAGT. This CDR3 spans 13 amino acids. Trimming left V 0 bases short and J 9 bases short, with 9 bases between.

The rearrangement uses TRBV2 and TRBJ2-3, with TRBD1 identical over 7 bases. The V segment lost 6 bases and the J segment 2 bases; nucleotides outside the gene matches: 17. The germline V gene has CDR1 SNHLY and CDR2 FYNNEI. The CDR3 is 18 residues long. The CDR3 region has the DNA TGTGCCAGCAGGGAGAGGGACAGCCAATTCATCTCCACAGATACGCAGTATTTT. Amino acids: CASRERDSQFISTDTQYF. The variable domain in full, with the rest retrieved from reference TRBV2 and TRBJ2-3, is EPEVTQTPSHQVTQMGQEVILRCVPISNHLYFYWYRQILGQKVEFLVSFYNNEISEKSEIFDDQFSVERPDGSNFTLKIRSTKLEDSAMYFCASRERDSQFISTDTQYFGPGTRLTVL.

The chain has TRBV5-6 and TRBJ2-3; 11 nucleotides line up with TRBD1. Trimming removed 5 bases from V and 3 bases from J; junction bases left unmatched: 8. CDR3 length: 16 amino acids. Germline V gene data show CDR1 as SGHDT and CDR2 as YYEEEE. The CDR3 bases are TGTGCCAGCAGTTGTAGGACAGGGGGCGGGACAGATACGCAGTATTTT. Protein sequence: CASSCRTGGGTDTQYF. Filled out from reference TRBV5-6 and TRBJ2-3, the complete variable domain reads DAGVTQSPTHLIKTRGQQVTLRCSPKSGHDTVSWYQQALGQGPQFIFQYYEEEERQRGNFPDRFSGHQFPNYSSELNVNALLLGDSALYLCASSCRTGGGTDTQYFGPGTRLTVL.

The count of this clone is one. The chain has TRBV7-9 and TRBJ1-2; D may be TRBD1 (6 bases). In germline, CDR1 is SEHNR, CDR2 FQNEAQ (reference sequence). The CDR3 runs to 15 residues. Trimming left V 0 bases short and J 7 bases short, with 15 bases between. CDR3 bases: TGTGCCAGCAGCTTAGCGGCTTCCAGGGGAAGTGGCTACACCTTC. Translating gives CASSLAASRGSGYTF. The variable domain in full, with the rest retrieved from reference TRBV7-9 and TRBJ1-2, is DTGVSQNPRHKITKRGQNVTFRCDPISEHNRLYWYRQTLGQGPEFLTYFQNEAQLEKSRLLSDRFSAERPKGSFSTLEIQRTEQGDSAMYLCASSLAASRGSGYTFGSGTRLTVV.

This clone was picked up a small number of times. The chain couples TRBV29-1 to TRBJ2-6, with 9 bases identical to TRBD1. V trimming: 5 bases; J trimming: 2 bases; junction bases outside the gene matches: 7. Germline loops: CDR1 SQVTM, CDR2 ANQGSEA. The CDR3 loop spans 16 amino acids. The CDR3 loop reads CSVLDRGDTGANVLTF. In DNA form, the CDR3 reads TGCAGCGTTTTGGACAGGGGTGACACTGGGGCCAACGTCCTGACTTTC.

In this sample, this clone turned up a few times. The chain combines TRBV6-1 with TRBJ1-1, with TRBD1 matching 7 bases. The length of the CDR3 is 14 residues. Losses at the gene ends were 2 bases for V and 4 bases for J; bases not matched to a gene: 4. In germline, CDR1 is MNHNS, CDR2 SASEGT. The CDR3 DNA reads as TGTGCCAGCAGTGAACAGGGGGGAGTCACTGAAGCTTTCTTT. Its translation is CASSEQGGVTEAFF.

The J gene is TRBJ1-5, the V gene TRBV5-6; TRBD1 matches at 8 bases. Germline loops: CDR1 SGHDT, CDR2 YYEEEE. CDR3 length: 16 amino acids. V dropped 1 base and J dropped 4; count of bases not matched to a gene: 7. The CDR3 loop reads CASSLYATGVNQPQHF. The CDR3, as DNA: TGTGCCAGCAGCTTGTACGCGACAGGGGTAAATCAGCCCCAGCATTTT. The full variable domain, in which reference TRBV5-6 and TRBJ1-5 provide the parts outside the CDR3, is DAGVTQSPTHLIKTRGQQVTLRCSPKSGHDTVSWYQQALGQGPQFIFQYYEEEERQRGNFPDRFSGHQFPNYSSELNVNALLLGDSALYLCASSLYATGVNQPQHFGDGTRLSIL.

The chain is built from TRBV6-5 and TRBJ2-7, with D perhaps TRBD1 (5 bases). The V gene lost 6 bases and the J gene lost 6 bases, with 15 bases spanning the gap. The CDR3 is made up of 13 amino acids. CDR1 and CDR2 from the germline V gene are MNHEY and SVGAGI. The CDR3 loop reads CASSTGYRGEQYV. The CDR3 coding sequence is TGTGCCAGCAGCACAGGTTACCGTGGCGAGCAGTACGTC.

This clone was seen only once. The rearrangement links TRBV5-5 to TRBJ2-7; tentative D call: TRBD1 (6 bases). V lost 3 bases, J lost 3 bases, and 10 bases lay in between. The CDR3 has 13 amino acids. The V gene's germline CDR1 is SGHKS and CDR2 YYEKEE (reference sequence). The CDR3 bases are TGTGCCAGCAGCTCCCACAGGGACTACGAGCAGTACGTC. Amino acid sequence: CASSSHRDYEQYV.

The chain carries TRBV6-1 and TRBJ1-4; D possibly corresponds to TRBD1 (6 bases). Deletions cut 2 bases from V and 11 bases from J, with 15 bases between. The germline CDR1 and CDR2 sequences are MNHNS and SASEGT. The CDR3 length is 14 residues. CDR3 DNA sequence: TGTGCCAGCAGTGAACAACGACAGGTTAATAAACTGTTTTTT. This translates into CASSEQRQVNKLFF.

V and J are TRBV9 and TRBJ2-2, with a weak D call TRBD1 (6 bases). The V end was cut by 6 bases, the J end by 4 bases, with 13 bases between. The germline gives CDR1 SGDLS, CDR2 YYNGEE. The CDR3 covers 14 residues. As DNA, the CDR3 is TGTGCCAGCACGAGGCAGGGGACCACCGGGGAGCTGTTTTTT. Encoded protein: CASTRQGTTGELFF.

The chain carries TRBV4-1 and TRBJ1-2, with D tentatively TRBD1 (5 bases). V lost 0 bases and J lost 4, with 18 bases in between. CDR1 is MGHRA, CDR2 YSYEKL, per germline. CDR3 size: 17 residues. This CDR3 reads CASSQDSSGLRLYGYTF. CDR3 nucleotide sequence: TGCGCCAGCAGCCAAGATTCTTCGGGACTAAGACTCTATGGCTACACCTTC.

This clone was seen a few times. Written as DNA, the CDR3 is TGTGCCAGCAGCCAAGCGGCAGGGGTATATGGCTACACCTTC. This translates into CASSQAAGVYGYTF. This chain uses TRBV3-1 (or the pseudogene TRBV3-2) with TRBJ1-2, with D tentatively TRBD1 (6 bases). The CDR3 extends over 14 amino acids. In germline, CDR1 is LGHDT, CDR2 YNNKEL (reference sequence). Trimming took off 1 base at V and 5 bases at J, with 11 bases between the two ends.

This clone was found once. The CDR3 sequence: CASSQAGGLRELFF. CDR3 DNA sequence: TGCGCCAGCAGCCAAGCGGGGGGGCTACGGGAGCTGTTTTTT. V usage is TRBV4-1 and J usage is TRBJ2-2, with TRBD2 matching over 8 bases. Germline V gives CDR1 MGHRA, CDR2 YSYEKL. The CDR3 totals 14 residues. V was pared by 1 base and J by 9 bases, with 4 bases of the junction left unmatched.

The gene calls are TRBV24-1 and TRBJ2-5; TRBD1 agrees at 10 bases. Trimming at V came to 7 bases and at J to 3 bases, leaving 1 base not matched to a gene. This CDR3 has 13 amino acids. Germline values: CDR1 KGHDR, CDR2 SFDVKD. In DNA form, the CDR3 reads TGTGCCACCAGGGGGACAGGGGAAGAGACCCAGTACTTC. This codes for CATRGTGEETQYF.

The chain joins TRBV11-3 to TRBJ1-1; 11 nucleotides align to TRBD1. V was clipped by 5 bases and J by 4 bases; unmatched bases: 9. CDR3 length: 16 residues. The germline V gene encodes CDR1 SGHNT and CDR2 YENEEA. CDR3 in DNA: TGTGCCAGCAGCCTGACCGGGACAGGGGGGAGCACTGAAGCTTTCTTT. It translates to CASSLTGTGGSTEAFF.

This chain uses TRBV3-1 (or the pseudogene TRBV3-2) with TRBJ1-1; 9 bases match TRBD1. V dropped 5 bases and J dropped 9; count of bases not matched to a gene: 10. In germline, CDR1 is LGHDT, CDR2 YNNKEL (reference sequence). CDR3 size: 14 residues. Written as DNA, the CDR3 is TGTGCCAGCAGCGCGCCGGGACAGGGTAGGAAAGCTTTCTTT. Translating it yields CASSAPGQGRKAFF.

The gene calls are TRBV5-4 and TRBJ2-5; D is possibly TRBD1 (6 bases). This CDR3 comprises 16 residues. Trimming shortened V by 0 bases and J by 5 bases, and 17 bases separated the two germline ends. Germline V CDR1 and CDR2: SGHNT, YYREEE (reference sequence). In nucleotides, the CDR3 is TGTGCCAGCAGCTTGGGGTCGGGACGAAGGGGGGAGACCCAGTACTTC. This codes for CASSLGSGRRGETQYF.

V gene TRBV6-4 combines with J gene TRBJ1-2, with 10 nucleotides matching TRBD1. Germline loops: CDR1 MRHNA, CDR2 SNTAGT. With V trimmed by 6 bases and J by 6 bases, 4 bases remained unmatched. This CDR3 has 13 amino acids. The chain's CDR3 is CASRGQGTHGYTF. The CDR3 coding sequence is TGTGCCAGCAGGGGACAGGGGACGCATGGCTACACCTTC.

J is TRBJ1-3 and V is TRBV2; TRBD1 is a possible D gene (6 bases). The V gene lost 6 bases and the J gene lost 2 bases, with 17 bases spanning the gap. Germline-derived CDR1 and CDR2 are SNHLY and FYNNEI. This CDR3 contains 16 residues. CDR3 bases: TGTGCCAGCAGGAGAGCAACAGGGCCTGCTGGAAACACCATATATTTT. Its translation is CASRRATGPAGNTIYF. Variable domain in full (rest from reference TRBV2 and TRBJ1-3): EPEVTQTPSHQVTQMGQEVILRCVPISNHLYFYWYRQILGQKVEFLVSFYNNEISEKSEIFDDQFSVERPDGSNFTLKIRSTKLEDSAMYFCASRRATGPAGNTIYFGEGSWLTVV.

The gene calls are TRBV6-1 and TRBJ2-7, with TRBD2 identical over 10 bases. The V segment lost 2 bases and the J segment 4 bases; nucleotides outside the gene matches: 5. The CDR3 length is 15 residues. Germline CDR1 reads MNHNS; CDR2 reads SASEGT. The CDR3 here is CASSEPPSGRYEQYV. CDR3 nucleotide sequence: TGTGCCAGCAGTGAACCACCTAGCGGGAGATACGAGCAGTACGTC.

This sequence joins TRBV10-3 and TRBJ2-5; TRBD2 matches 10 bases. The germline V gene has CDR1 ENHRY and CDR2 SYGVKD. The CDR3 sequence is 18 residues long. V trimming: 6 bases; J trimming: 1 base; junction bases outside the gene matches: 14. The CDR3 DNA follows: TGTGCCATCAGCCCACAATTACCGGGACTAGCGATCCAAGAGACCCAGTACTTC. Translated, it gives CAISPQLPGLAIQETQYF.

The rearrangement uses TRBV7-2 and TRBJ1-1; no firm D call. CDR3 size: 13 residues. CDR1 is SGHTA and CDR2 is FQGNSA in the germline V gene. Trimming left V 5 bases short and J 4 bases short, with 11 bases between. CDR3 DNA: TGTGCCAGCAGCGCCAGTCGGAGCACTGAAGCTTTCTTT. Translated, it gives CASSASRSTEAFF.

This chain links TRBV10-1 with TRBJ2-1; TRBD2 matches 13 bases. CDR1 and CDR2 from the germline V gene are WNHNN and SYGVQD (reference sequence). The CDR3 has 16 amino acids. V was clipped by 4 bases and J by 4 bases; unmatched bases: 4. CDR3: CASSGTSGGFYNEQFF. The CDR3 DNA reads TGCGCCAGCAGTGGGACTAGCGGGGGCTTTTACAATGAGCAGTTCTTC.